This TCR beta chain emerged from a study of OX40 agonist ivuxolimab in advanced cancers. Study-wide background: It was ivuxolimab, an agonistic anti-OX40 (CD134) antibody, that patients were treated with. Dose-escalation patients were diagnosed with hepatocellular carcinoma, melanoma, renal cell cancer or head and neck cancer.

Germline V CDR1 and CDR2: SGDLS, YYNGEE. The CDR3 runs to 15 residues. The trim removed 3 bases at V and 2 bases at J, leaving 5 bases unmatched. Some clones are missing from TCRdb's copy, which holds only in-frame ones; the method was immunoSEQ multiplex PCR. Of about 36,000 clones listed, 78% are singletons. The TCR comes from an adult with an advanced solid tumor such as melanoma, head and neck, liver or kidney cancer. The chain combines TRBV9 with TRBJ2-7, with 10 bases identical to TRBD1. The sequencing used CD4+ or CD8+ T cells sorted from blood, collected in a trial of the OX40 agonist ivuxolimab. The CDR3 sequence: CASSDPGTGAYEQYF. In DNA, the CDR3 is TGTGCCAGCAGCGATCCCGGGACAGGGGCCTACGAGCAGTACTTC.